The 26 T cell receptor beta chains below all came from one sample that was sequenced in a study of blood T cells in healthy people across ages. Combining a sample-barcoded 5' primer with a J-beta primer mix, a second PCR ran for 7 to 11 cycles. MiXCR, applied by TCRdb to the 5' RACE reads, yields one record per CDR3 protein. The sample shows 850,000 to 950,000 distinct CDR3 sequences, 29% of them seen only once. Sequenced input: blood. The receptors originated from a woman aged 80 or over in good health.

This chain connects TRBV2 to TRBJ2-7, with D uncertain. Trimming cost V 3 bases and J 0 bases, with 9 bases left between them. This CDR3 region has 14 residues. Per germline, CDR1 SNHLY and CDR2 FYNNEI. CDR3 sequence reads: CASSEYQVSYEQYF. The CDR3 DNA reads TGTGCCAGCAGTGAGTATCAGGTCTCCTACGAGCAGTACTTC.

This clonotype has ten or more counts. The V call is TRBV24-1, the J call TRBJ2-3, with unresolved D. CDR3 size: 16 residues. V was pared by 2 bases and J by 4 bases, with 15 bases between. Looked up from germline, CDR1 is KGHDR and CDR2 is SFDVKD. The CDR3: CATSDSSAGGADTQYF. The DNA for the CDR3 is TGTGCCACCAGTGATTCCAGCGCAGGTGGGGCAGATACGCAGTATTTT.

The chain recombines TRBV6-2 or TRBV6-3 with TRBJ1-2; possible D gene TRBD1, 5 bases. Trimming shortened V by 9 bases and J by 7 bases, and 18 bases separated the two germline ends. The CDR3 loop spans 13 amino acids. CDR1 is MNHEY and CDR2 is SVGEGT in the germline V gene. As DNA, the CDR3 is TGTGCCAGTAGAACCTCGGGACGCCTTGGCTACACCTTC. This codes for CASRTSGRLGYTF.

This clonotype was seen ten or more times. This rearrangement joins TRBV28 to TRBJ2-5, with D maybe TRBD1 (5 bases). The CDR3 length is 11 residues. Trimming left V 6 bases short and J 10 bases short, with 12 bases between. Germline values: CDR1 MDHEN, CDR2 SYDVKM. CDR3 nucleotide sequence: TGTGCCAGCAGCACCCCTCAGGGCCAGTACTTC. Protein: CASSTPQGQYF.

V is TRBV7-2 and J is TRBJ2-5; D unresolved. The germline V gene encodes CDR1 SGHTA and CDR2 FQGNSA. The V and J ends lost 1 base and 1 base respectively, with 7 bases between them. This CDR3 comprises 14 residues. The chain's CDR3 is CASSLGYSQETQYF. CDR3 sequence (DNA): TGTGCCAGCAGCTTAGGCTATTCCCAAGAGACCCAGTACTTC.

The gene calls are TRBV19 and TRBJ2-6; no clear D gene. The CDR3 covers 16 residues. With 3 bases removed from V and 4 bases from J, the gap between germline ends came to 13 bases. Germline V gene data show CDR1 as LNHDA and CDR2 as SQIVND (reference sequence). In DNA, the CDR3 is TGTGCCAGTAGTATCTTCAGTCTTTCCGGGGCCAACGTCCTGACTTTC. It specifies CASSIFSLSGANVLTF.

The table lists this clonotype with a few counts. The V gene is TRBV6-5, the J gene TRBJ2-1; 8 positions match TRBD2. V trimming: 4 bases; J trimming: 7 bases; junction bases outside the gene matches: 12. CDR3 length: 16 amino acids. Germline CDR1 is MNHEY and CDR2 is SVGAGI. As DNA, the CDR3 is TGTGCCAGCAGTTCCCCTAGGACTAGCCTTAGGAATGAGCAGTTCTTC. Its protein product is CASSSPRTSLRNEQFF.

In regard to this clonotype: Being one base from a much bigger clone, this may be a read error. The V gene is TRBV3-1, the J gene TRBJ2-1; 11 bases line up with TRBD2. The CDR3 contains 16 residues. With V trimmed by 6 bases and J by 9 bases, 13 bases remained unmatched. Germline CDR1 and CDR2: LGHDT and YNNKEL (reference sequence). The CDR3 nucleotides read TGTGCCAGCAGACACTTTAGCGGGGGGGCCAACAGTGAGCAGTTCTTC. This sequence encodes CASRHFSGGANSEQFF.

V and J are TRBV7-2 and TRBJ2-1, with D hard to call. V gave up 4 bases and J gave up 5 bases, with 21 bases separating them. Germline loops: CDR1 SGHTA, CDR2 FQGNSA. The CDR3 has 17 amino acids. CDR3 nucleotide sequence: TGTGCCAGCAGCTCAAATATGGGCTGGGGAAGGGACAATGAGCAGTTCTTC. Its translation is CASSSNMGWGRDNEQFF. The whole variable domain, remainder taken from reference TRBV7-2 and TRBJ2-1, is GAGVSQSPSNKVTEKGKDVELRCDPISGHTALYWYRQSLGQGLEFLIYFQGNSAPDKSGLPSDRFSAERTGGSVSTLTIQRTQQEDSAVYLCASSSNMGWGRDNEQFFGPGTRLTVL.

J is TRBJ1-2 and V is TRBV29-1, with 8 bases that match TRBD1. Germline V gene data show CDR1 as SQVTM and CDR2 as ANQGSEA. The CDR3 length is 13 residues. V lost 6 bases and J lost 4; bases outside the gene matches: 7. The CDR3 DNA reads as TGCAGCGTCGCCGGACAGGGAAGCTATGGCTACACCTTC. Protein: CSVAGQGSYGYTF.

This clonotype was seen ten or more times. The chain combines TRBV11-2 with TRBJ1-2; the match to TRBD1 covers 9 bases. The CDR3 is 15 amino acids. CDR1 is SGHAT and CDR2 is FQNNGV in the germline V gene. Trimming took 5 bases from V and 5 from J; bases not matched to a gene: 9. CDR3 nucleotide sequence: TGTGCCAGCAGCCTCCGGGACAGGGTTGCTTATGGCTACACCTTC. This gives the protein CASSLRDRVAYGYTF.

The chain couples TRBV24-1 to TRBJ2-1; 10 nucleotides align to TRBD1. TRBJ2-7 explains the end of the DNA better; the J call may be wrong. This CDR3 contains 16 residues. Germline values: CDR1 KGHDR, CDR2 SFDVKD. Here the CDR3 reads CATSDGQGGSYNEQYF. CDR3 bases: TGTGCCACCAGTGATGGACAGGGGGGCTCCTACAATGAGCAGTACTTC.

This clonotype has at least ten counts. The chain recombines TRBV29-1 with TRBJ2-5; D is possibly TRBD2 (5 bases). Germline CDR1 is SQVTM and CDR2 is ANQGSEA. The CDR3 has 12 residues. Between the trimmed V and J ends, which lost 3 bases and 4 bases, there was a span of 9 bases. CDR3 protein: CSVDRAGETQYF. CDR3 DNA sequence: TGCAGCGTTGATAGGGCGGGAGAGACCCAGTACTTC.

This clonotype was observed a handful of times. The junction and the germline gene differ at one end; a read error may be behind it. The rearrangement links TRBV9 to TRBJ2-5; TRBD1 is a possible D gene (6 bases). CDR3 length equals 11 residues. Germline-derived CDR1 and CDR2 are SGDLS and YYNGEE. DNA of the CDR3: TGTGCCGGCAGTAGGGGGGAGACCCAGTACTTC. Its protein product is CAGSRGETQYF.

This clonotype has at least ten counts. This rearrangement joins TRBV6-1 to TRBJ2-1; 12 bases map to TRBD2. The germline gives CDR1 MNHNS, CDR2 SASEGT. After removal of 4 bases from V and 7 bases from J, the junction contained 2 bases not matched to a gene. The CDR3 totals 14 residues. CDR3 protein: CASSGLAGGNEQFF. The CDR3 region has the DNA TGTGCCAGCAGTGGTCTAGCGGGGGGGAATGAGCAGTTCTTC.

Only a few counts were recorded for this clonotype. DNA of the CDR3: TGTGCCAGCAGCAGAGGGACAGGGGAAGAAGGGGATACGCAGTATTTT. This codes for CASSRGTGEEGDTQYF. The genes are TRBV5-6 and TRBJ2-3; 10 nucleotides line up with TRBD1. Germline loops: CDR1 SGHDT, CDR2 YYEEEE. The length of the CDR3 is 16 residues. V was clipped by 4 bases and J by 6 bases; unmatched bases: 11.

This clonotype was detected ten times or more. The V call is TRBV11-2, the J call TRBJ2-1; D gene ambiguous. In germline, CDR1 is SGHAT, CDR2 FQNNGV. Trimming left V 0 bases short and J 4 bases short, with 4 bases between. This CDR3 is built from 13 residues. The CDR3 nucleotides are TGTGCCAGCAGCTTAGAACAATACAATGAGCAGTTCTTC. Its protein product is CASSLEQYNEQFF.

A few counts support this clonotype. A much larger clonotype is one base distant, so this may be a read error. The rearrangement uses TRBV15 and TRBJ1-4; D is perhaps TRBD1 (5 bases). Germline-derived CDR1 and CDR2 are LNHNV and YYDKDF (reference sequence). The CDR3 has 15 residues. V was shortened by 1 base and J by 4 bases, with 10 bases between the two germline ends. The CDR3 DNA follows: TGTGCCACCAGCAGAGTCAAGGGGAGTAATGAAAAACTGTTTTTT. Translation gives CATSRVKGSNEKLFF.

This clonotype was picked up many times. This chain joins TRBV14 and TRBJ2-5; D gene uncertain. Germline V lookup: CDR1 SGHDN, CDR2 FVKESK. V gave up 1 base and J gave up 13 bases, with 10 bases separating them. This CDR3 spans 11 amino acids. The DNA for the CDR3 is TGTGCCAGCAGCCAAGGTTCGCTTCTGTACTTC. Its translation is CASSQGSLLYF.

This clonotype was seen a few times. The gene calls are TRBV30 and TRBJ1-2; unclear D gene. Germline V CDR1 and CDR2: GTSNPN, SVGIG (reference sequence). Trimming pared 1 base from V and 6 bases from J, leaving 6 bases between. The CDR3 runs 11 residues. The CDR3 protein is CAWSGGNGYTF. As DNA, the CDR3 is TGTGCCTGGAGTGGTGGGAATGGCTACACCTTC.

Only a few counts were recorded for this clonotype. The CDR3 region has the DNA TGTGCCAGCTCACCGAACGGACAGGGGGCGAGTGAGACCCAGTACTTC. This translates into CASSPNGQGASETQYF. The rearrangement links TRBV18 to TRBJ2-5, with 11 positions matching TRBD1. The germline CDR1 and CDR2 sequences are KGHSH and LQKENI. V shed 3 bases and J 5 bases; nucleotides not matched to a gene: 8. The CDR3 is 16 residues long.

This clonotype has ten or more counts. The CDR3 region has the DNA TGTGCCAGCAGCTTAAGGGAGCGGGACCTCCTGGGGGGGACCCAGTACTTC. Translated, it gives CASSLRERDLLGGTQYF. This chain uses TRBV11-2 with TRBJ2-5, with 7 bases fitting TRBD2. The germline V gene has CDR1 SGHAT and CDR2 FQNNGV. This CDR3 region has 17 residues. J lost 7 bases, V lost 2 bases, and 16 bases had no gene match.

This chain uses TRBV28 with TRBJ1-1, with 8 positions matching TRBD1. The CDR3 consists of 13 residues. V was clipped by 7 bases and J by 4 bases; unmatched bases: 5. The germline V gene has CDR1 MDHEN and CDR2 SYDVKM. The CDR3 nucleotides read TGTGCCAGCACCAGACAGGGGCGCACTGAAGCTTTCTTT. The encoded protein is CASTRQGRTEAFF. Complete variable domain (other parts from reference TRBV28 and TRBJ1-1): DVKVTQSSRYLVKRTGEKVFLECVQDMDHENMFWYRQDPGLGLRLIYFSYDVKMKEKGDIPEGYSVSREKKERFSLILESASTNQTSMYLCASTRQGRTEAFFGQGTRLTVV.

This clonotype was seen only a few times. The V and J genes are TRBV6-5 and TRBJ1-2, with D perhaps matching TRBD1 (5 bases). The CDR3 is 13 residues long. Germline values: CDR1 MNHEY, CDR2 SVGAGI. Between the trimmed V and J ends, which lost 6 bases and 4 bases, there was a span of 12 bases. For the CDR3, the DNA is TGTGCCAGCAGATCCAGGGATGGCTATGGCTACACCTTC. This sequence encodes CASRSRDGYGYTF.

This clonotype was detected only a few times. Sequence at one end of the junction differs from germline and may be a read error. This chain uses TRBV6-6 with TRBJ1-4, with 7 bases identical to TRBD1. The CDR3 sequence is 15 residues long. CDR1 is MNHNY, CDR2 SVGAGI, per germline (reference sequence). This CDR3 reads CASRERGEGAGKRFF. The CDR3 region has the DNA TGTGCCAGCAGAGAGAGGGGAGAGGGGGCGGGGAAACGGTTTTTT.

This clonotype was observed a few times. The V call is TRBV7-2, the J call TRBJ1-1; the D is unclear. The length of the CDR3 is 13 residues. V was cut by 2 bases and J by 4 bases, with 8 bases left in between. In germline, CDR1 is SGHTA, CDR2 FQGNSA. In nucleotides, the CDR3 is TGTGCCAGCAGCTTAAACGTGGGCACTGAAGCTTTCTTT. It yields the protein CASSLNVGTEAFF.